These 27 T cell receptor beta chains were all obtained from the same sample, sequenced in a study of T cell repertoires in cytomegalovirus infection. TCRdb passed the reads through MiXCR, listing each CDR3 protein once. The sample lists hundreds of thousands of distinct CDR3 sequences, roughly a third occurring once. Sequenced sample: PBMCs. The receptors were sampled from a human donor in good health (CMV status not recorded). Some clones in this sample may be carry-over from other donors' samples.

V usage is TRBV28 and J usage is TRBJ1-1; D not certain. The CDR3 extends over 15 amino acids. Germline CDR1 and CDR2: MDHEN and SYDVKM. Trimming stripped 1 base from V and 3 bases from J, with 12 bases between. CDR3 region: CASSLSEGADTEAFF. CDR3 DNA: TGTGCCAGCAGTTTATCCGAGGGAGCGGACACTGAAGCTTTCTTT.

This clonotype was counted only a few times. The CDR3: CASSQDGLNQPQHF. CDR3 DNA sequence: TGTGCCAGCAGCCAAGATGGTCTCAATCAGCCCCAGCATTTT. The chain is built from TRBV4-2 and TRBJ1-5, with no clear D. This CDR3 has 14 amino acids. Germline assignment: CDR1 LGHNA and CDR2 YNFKEQ. The germline V and J ends were trimmed by 0 bases and 3 bases, with 6 bases remaining between them.

This chain joins TRBV14 and TRBJ1-1; no reliable D call. V lost 6 bases and J lost 1, with 15 bases in between. This CDR3 is 15 amino acids long. In germline, CDR1 is SGHDN, CDR2 FVKESK. For the CDR3, the DNA is TGTGCCAGCAGTGCTTTGGGCTATTCGAACACTGAAGCTTTCTTT. Translation: CASSALGYSNTEAFF.

This clonotype showed up just once. A much larger clone differs by one base, so this may be a read error. This sequence joins TRBV7-3 and TRBJ2-2; 7 bases agree with TRBD1. Germline values: CDR1 SGHTA, CDR2 FQGTGA. CDR3 size: 18 residues. This chain's CDR3 is CSSSSGPGQVANTGELFF. Written as DNA, the CDR3 is TGTTCCAGCAGCTCCGGGCCAGGACAGGTTGCGAACACCGGGGAGCTGTTTTTT. The full variable domain, with the rest looked up from reference TRBV7-3 and TRBJ2-2, is GAGVSQTPSNKVTEKGKYVELRCDPISGHTALYWYRQSLGQGPEFLIYFQGTGAADDSGLPNDRFFAVRPEGSVSTLKIQRTERGDSAVYLCSSSSGPGQVANTGELFFGEGSRLTVL.

This chain connects TRBV28 to TRBJ2-3; D ambiguous. The CDR3 length is 17 residues. Trimming pared 5 bases from V and 0 bases from J, leaving 18 bases between. Germline loops: CDR1 MDHEN, CDR2 SYDVKM. CDR3 protein: CASSPRAELGSTDTQYF. The CDR3 region has the DNA TGTGCCAGCAGTCCCCGGGCTGAATTAGGGAGCACAGATACGCAGTATTTT.

The V and J genes are TRBV28 and TRBJ1-2, with D tentatively TRBD1 (5 bases). The germline V and J ends were trimmed by 2 bases and 8 bases, with 12 bases remaining between them. CDR3 size: 13 residues. Germline V gives CDR1 MDHEN, CDR2 SYDVKM. CDR3 DNA: TGTGCCAGCAGTTTAGTTAGGGGCTGGGGCTACACCTTC. Encoded protein: CASSLVRGWGYTF.

V usage is TRBV29-1 and J usage is TRBJ2-5; D unresolved. The CDR3 has 12 residues. The germline V gene encodes CDR1 SQVTM and CDR2 ANQGSEA. V was pared by 2 bases and J by 7 bases, with 11 bases between. The CDR3 region is CSVEILPGTQYF. Written as DNA, the CDR3 is TGCAGCGTTGAAATCCTCCCGGGGACCCAGTACTTC.

This clonotype was seen a handful of times. The chain employs TRBV4-1 and TRBJ1-2; 9 nucleotides agree with TRBD1. Per germline, CDR1 MGHRA and CDR2 YSYEKL. The CDR3 runs to 15 residues. V lost 4 bases and J lost 7; bases outside the gene matches: 10. The DNA for the CDR3 is TGCGCCAGCAGCCCCGGAGGGACAGGGTTAGGTGGCTACACCTTC. This translates into CASSPGGTGLGGYTF.

V gene TRBV15 combines with J gene TRBJ2-4; D is ambiguous. The CDR3 sequence is 16 residues long. CDR1 LNHNV and CDR2 YYDKDF come from the germline V gene (reference sequence). V lost 3 bases and J lost 0, with 12 bases in between. CDR3 loop: CATSRAPSIAKNIQYF. The CDR3 DNA reads as TGTGCCACCAGCAGGGCACCGAGCATAGCCAAAAACATTCAGTACTTC.

V usage is TRBV28 and J usage is TRBJ2-4; D perhaps matches TRBD1 (7 bases). The CDR3 extends over 18 amino acids. CDR1 and CDR2 (germline): MDHEN, SYDVKM. Trimming took off 8 bases at V and 0 bases at J, with 23 bases between the two ends. For the CDR3, the DNA is TGTGCCAGCCGAAAGTTGGGCGGGGACAGCCTAGCCAAAAACATTCAGTACTTC. This codes for CASRKLGGDSLAKNIQYF.

The gene calls are TRBV28 and TRBJ2-7; 8 nucleotides match TRBD2. Germline V gives CDR1 MDHEN, CDR2 SYDVKM. The V gene end was trimmed by 5 bases and the J gene end by 2 bases; junction bases not matched to a gene: 8. The CDR3 is made up of 15 amino acids. The CDR3 here is CASSPPTSGAYEQYF. Written as DNA, the CDR3 is TGTGCCAGCAGTCCCCCCACTAGCGGAGCCTACGAGCAGTACTTC.

The chain combines TRBV7-2 with TRBJ2-3, with D possibly TRBD2 on 6 matching bases. Trimming removed 5 bases from V and 0 bases from J, with 12 bases in between. The germline V gene encodes CDR1 SGHTA and CDR2 FQGNSA. This CDR3 is built from 15 residues. CDR3 DNA: TGTGCCAGCAGCCTTCCTCGGGGGAGCACAGATACGCAGTATTTT. This codes for CASSLPRGSTDTQYF.

DNA of the CDR3: TGTGCCAGCAGACAGGGGTTCAATCAGCCCCAGCATTTT. It specifies CASRQGFNQPQHF. The chain couples TRBV28 to TRBJ1-5; 7 positions agree with TRBD1. Germline V gene sequence: CDR1 MDHEN, CDR2 SYDVKM. V lost 6 bases to trimming and J lost 3 bases; unmatched junction nucleotides: 2. The CDR3 spans 13 residues.

The chain combines TRBV10-3 with TRBJ2-1, with TRBD1 matching 7 bases. CDR3 length: 12 amino acids. CDR1 and CDR2 from the germline V gene are ENHRY and SYGVKD. V dropped 2 bases and J dropped 14; count of bases not matched to a gene: 6. Written as DNA, the CDR3 is TGTGCCATCAGTGAGGATGGGACAGTTGAGTTCTTC. It is translated as CAISEDGTVEFF.

A single count supports this clonotype. The rearrangement uses TRBV7-6 and TRBJ2-1, with 8 bases lining up with TRBD2. J lost 4 bases, V lost 5 bases, and 10 bases had no gene match. The CDR3 totals 16 residues. CDR1 and CDR2 from the germline V gene are SGHVS and FNYEAQ. The CDR3: CASSLPGGRKYNEQFF. The CDR3 DNA is TGTGCCAGCAGCCTGCCGGGGGGGCGGAAATACAATGAGCAGTTCTTC. The whole variable domain, remainder taken from reference TRBV7-6 and TRBJ2-1, is GAGVSQSPRYKVTKRGQDVALRCDPISGHVSLYWYRQALGQGPEFLTYFNYEAQQDKSGLPNDRFSAERPEGSISTLTIQRTEQRDSAMYRCASSLPGGRKYNEQFFGPGTRLTVL.

J is TRBJ1-5 and V is TRBV28; a weak D match, TRBD1 (5 bases). V was clipped by 3 bases and J by 2 bases, with 14 bases between them. Germline V gene data show CDR1 as MDHEN and CDR2 as SYDVKM. The CDR3 consists of 16 residues. This CDR3 reads CASSFLRDARNQPQHF. As DNA, the CDR3 is TGTGCCAGCAGTTTCCTTCGGGACGCCCGCAATCAGCCCCAGCATTTT.

The genes are TRBV6-5 and TRBJ1-1; no firm D call. The CDR3 has 13 amino acids. CDR1 and CDR2 from the germline V gene are MNHEY and SVGAGI. V was clipped by 0 bases and J by 7 bases, with 9 bases between them. CDR3 residues: CASSYSRGIEAFF. CDR3 coding DNA: TGTGCCAGCAGTTACTCCCGCGGGATTGAAGCTTTCTTT.

CDR3 DNA: TGTGCCAGCAGTAGGAACCCCCGGGACAGGGCGGACGGAGGAAACACCATATATTTT. Amino acid sequence: CASSRNPRDRADGGNTIYF. The chain combines TRBV12-3 or TRBV12-4 with TRBJ1-3, with 9 bases that match TRBD1. Trimming at V came to 5 bases and at J to 4 bases, leaving 18 bases not matched to a gene. The CDR3 runs to 19 residues.

This clonotype was recorded a few times. The V and J genes are TRBV7-3 and TRBJ1-1, with D perhaps matching TRBD1 (5 bases). CDR1 SGHTA and CDR2 FQGTGA come from the germline V gene. This CDR3 has 15 residues. With 1 base removed from V and 1 base from J, the gap between germline ends came to 10 bases. As DNA, the CDR3 is TGTGCCAGCAGCTTAAGGGACCCGGGGAACACTGAAGCTTTCTTT. This translates into CASSLRDPGNTEAFF.

V is TRBV2 and J is TRBJ2-7; D is unresolved. CDR3 length: 13 amino acids. Trimming left V 4 bases short and J 3 bases short, with 10 bases between. The germline gives CDR1 SNHLY, CDR2 FYNNEI. The CDR3 region has the DNA TGTGCCAGCAGTGCTCCTGATGACTACGAGCAGTACTTC. Protein: CASSAPDDYEQYF.

V usage is TRBV6-1 and J usage is TRBJ2-1, with 7 nucleotides matching TRBD2. The CDR3 loop spans 15 amino acids. The J segment lost 5 bases and the V segment lost 5 bases, leaving 9 bases of the junction unmatched. Germline CDR1 MNHNS, CDR2 SASEGT. CDR3 in amino acids: CASSPLGGGNNEQFF. CDR3 bases: TGTGCCAGCAGTCCCCTGGGCGGGGGAAACAATGAGCAGTTCTTC.

This clonotype was counted only a few times. This chain connects TRBV6-5 to TRBJ2-5; TRBD2 matches 12 bases. The CDR3 length is 18 residues. J lost 7 bases, V lost 0 bases, and 12 bases had no gene match. Germline-derived CDR1 and CDR2 are MNHEY and SVGAGI. The CDR3 region is CASSYSWAGLAGGGTQYF. Written as DNA, the CDR3 is TGTGCCAGCAGTTACTCCTGGGCGGGGCTAGCGGGAGGGGGGACCCAGTACTTC.

There are many counts of this clonotype. The V gene is TRBV7-2, the J gene TRBJ1-5; D might be TRBD1 (5 bases). The CDR3 loop spans 15 amino acids. Germline V gene sequence: CDR1 SGHTA, CDR2 FQGNSA. Between the trimmed V and J ends, which lost 2 bases and 3 bases, there was a span of 11 bases. The CDR3 reads CASSLYGGVNQPQHF. The CDR3 region has the DNA TGTGCCAGCAGCTTATACGGGGGGGTCAATCAGCCCCAGCATTTT.

This clonotype turned up a few times. The V gene is TRBV4-1, the J gene TRBJ1-1, with D unresolved. CDR1 is MGHRA, CDR2 YSYEKL, per germline. V gave up 0 bases and J gave up 0 bases, with 17 bases separating them. The CDR3 runs to 18 residues. The CDR3 protein is CASSQDPPGRAMNTEAFF. CDR3 coding DNA: TGCGCCAGCAGCCAAGATCCCCCGGGAAGAGCCATGAACACTGAAGCTTTCTTT.

A few counts support this clonotype. J is TRBJ2-1 and V is TRBV10-3, with D unclear. The CDR3 totals 16 residues. The germline CDR1 and CDR2 sequences are ENHRY and SYGVKD. The V gene lost 4 bases and the J gene lost 0 bases, with 13 bases spanning the gap. Here the CDR3 DNA reads TGTGCCATCAGTGCGGCAGCCATCATCTCCTACAATGAGCAGTTCTTC. Translating it yields CAISAAAIISYNEQFF.

The chain combines TRBV11-3 with TRBJ2-5, with 9 nucleotides matching TRBD1. The CDR3 covers 14 residues. Germline CDR1 and CDR2: SGHNT and YENEEA. V was clipped by 4 bases and J by 5 bases; unmatched bases: 5. In nucleotides, the CDR3 is TGTGCCAGCAGCTCGGGACAGGGTACGGAGACCCAGTACTTC. Translated: CASSSGQGTETQYF. Together with reference TRBV11-3 and TRBJ2-5, the CDR3 gives the full variable domain: EAGVVQSPRYKIIEKKQPVAFWCNPISGHNTLYWYLQNLGQGPELLIRYENEEAVDDSQLPKDRFSAERLKGVDSTLKIQPAELGDSAVYLCASSSGQGTETQYFGPGTRLLVL.

The chain employs TRBV12-3 or TRBV12-4 and TRBJ1-1, with no clear D. With 6 bases removed from V and 4 bases from J, the gap between germline ends came to 18 bases. This CDR3 comprises 15 residues. The CDR3 sequence is CASSLRGLHTTEAFF. The CDR3, as DNA: TGTGCCAGCAGCCTACGGGGATTACATACCACTGAAGCTTTCTTT.